The T cell receptor (beta chain) described here comes from a study of T cell responses to AZD1222 COVID-19 vaccine (dated by TCRdb to the early 2020s). Broadly, across the study: A total of over 230 trial participants underwent TCR sequencing, of whom around 200 received two doses of AZD1222 and about 25 received two doses of the MenACWY control vaccine. Trial participants were enrolled into age subgroups of 18-55, 56-69 and 70-plus years, which contained about 150, 27 and 61 TCR-sequenced participants, respectively.

The CDR3 regions of human TCRbeta chains were analyzed by immunosequencing. Per the source publication's procedure: Repertoire TCRs were matched against a reference library of SARS-CoV-2-specific TCRs generated with the MIRA antigen-specificity platform. Breadth meant the fraction of unique TCRs that were SARS-CoV-2-associated, whereas depth meant the fraction of total T cells that were SARS-CoV-2-associated. Each spike-specific TCR was assigned to its reactive spike region and to a CD4 or CD8 class using the MIRA data. Log10-transformed breadth and depth values were compared by one-way ANOVA with Sidak's multiple comparisons tests. What TCRdb holds here is the immuneACCESS table cut down to in-frame rearrangements. Part of the clones is not present; checked against another copy, under half of the missing clones reflect an unresolved V gene, and the others are unexplained. V and J calls plus clone size are reproduced from that table; the DNA served to infer D and trimming. This sample holds 55,000 to 60,000 clones; roughly 85% were observed only once. About 20% of the sample lies in the top ten.

From the germline V gene, CDR1 is MGHRA and CDR2 is YSYEKL. The CDR3, cysteine through phenylalanine, is 16 amino acids long. The only DNA kept is the CDR3, 48 bases in frame from the first base. Relative to germline, V is missing 5 bases and J is missing 5 bases, with 9 bases of the junction outside any gene match. The paper's findings and limits, for the study overall: Because no day 14 peak-response samples were available, the repertoires could be characterized only after the peak T cell response. Epitopes outside the regions mutated in the B.1.351 and B.1.1.7 variants were reportedly recognized by nearly half of the unique spike-specific TCRs. In the small 56-69-year group, the increase in depth fell short of significance, most likely because of low power. The whole spike protein was spanned by vaccine-associated CD4 TCRs, and dominant responses were seen in regions 160-218 and 743-854. Conclusions about previously exposed vaccinees are limited because only 5 or 6 AZD1222 recipients were SARS-CoV-2 seropositive at baseline. After two AZD1222 doses, both the breadth and the depth of spike-specific TCRs were significantly higher than at day 0 and than in MenACWY recipients. Participants were mostly white British, with more females than males. The authors suggested clonal diversity may have been underestimated.

Comments on this clone: Its antigen has not been determined. Base qualities are not at hand, and no much larger clone is one base apart.

Taken with the paper, the label for time point translates to: baseline before first vaccination. The sample's treatment or condition, from its label and the paper: meningococcal conjugate vaccine given as trial control. The vaccinee samples were drawn from two UK trials, COV001 and COV002, one of which was a single-blind randomized controlled phase 2/3 trial testing AZD1222 (ChAdOx1 nCoV-19) in healthy adults. For TCRbeta chain sequencing, PBMC samples were collected from trial participants at day 0 and at day 28 after the second dose. The chain is made from TRBV4-1 and TRBJ2-5; TRBD2 lines up with 12 middle nucleotides. The origin of this receptor is an adult in good health. The sample consisted of peripheral blood, taken on day 0 of MenACWY control vaccination. The bases read TGCGCCAGCAGCACCCGACTAGCGGGAGCTGAGGAGACCCAGTACTTC. Its protein reads: CASSTRLAGAEETQYF.